The subject of this entry is one T cell receptor beta chain. Its matching antigen is unknown. The data originate from a study of CD8 T cells in Susac syndrome. Study-wide results and limits: Individuals included in the TCR sequencing and HLA analysis were acknowledged by the study to be relatively few in number.

The CDR3 extends over 14 amino acids. The germline gives CDR1 LNHNV, CDR2 YYDKDF (reference sequence). Trimming cost V 1 base and J 1 base, with 8 bases left between them. The control group consisted of healthy donors matched for age and sex. Negative magnetic isolation gave CD8+ and CD4+ cells; FACS enriched CD8+ TEMRA. Reverse transcription of 0.5 to 1 ug RNA used random hexamers. The immunoSEQ assay covered 54 Vbeta and 13 Jbeta segments for CDR3. TCRdb used MiXCR to reprocess the immunoSEQ multiplex PCR reads, holding one entry per CDR3 protein. Of about 190,000 distinct CDR3 sequences in the sample, 85% to 95% are singletons; the top ten hold about 0.094%.

The chain has TRBV15 and TRBJ2-7, with D uncertain. The sequenced sample consisted of CD4+ T cells from PBMCs. The sequence derives from a human donor in good health. CDR3 in amino acids: CATSRGTRSYEQYV. The CDR3, as DNA: TGTGCCACCAGCAGAGGGACGAGGTCCTACGAGCAGTACGTC.